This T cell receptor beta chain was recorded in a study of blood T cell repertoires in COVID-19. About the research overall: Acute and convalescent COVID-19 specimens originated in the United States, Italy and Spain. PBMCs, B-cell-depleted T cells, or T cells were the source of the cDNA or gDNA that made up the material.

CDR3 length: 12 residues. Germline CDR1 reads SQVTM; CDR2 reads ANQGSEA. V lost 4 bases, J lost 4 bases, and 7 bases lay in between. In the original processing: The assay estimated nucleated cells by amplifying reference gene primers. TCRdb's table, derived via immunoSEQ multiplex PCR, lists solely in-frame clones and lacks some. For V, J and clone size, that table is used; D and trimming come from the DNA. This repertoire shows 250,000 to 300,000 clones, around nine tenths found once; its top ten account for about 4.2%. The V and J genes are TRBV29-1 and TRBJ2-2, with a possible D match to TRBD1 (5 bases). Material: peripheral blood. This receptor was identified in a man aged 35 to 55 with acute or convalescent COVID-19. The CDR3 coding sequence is TGCAGCGTTGGACAGCTCACCGGGGAGCTGTTTTTT. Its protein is CSVGQLTGELFF.